This entry is about one T cell receptor (beta chain). Its antigen is not known. The sample belongs to a study of vaccination effects on CD4 cells after COVID-19. Study at large: Everyone in the study got two shots of either the BNT162b2 or mRNA-1273 vaccine.

Before any sequencing was done, the ViraFEST assay used viral peptide pools to expand antigen-specific CD4+ T cells. At the end of about 10 days of culture, CD4+ T cells were isolated. In the vaccine recipients, nucleocapsid antibodies were negative and there was no prior SARS-CoV-2 infection. Study-level findings and limits: By a late point after vaccination, infection- and vaccine-induced clones had shrunk markedly through clonal contraction.

Profiled with immunoSEQ multiplex PCR; TCRdb holds only in-frame clones, not every one. The sample records about 41,000 clones, roughly 82% being singletons. Unmatched junction bases numbered 2, after V lost 3 bases and J lost 2 bases. The germline V gene encodes CDR1 SEHNR and CDR2 FQNEAQ (reference sequence). This CDR3 has 16 amino acids. The sequencing here drew on CD4+ T cells from PBMCs cultured with HCoV-NL63 spike peptides, taken before COVID-19 vaccination. V usage is TRBV7-9 and J usage is TRBJ2-1; 12 positions match TRBD2. The source of this sequence is a human donor who received a COVID-19 vaccine. CDR3 protein: CASSLASGGAYNEQFF. Here the CDR3 DNA reads TGTGCCAGCAGCTTGGCTAGCGGGGGGGCCTACAATGAGCAGTTCTTC.